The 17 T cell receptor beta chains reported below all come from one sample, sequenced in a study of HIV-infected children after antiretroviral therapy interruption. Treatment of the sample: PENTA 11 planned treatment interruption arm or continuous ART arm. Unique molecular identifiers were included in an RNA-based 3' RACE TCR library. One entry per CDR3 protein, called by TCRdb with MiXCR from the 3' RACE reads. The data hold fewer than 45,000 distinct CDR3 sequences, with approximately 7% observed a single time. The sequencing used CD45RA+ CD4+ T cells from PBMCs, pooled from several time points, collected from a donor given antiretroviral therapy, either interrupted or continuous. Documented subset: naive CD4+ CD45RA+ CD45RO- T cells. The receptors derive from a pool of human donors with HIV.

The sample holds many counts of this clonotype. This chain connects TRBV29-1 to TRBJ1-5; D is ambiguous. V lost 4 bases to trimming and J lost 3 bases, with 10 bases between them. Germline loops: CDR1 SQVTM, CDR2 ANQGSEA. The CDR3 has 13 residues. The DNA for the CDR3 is TGCAGCGTTGTTTTGCAGAACAATCAGCCCCAGCATTTT. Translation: CSVVLQNNQPQHF.

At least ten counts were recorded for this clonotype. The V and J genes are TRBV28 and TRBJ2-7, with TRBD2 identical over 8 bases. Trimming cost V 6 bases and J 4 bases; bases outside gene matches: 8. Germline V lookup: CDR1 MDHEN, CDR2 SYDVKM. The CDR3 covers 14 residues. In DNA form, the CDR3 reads TGTGCCAGCAGGCCCGCCGGGGGGGTATACGAGCAGTACTTC. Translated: CASRPAGGVYEQYF. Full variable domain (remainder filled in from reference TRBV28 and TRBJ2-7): DVKVTQSSRYLVKRTGEKVFLECVQDMDHENMFWYRQDPGLGLRLIYFSYDVKMKEKGDIPEGYSVSREKKERFSLILESASTNQTSMYLCASRPAGGVYEQYFGPGTRLTVT.

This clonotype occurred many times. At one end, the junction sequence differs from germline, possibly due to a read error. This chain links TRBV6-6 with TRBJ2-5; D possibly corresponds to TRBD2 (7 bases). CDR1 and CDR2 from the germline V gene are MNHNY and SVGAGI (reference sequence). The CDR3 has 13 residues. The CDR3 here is CASGVGGADTQYF. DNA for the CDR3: TGTGCCAGCGGTGTTGGGGGGGCTGACACCCAGTACTTT.

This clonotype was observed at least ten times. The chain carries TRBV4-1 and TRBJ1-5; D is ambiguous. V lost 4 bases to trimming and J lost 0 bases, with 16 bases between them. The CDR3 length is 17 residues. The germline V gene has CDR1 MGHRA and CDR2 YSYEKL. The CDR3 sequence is CASSPTRTEYSNQPQHF. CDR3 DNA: TGCGCCAGCAGCCCGACTAGGACGGAGTATAGCAATCAGCCCCAGCATTTT.

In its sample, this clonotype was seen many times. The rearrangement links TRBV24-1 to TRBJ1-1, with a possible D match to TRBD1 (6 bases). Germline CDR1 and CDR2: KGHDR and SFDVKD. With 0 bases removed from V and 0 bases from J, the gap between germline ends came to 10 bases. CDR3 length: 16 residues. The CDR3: CATSDLLQGMNTEAFF. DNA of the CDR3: TGTGCCACCAGTGATTTGCTGCAGGGGATGAACACTGAAGCTTTCTTT.

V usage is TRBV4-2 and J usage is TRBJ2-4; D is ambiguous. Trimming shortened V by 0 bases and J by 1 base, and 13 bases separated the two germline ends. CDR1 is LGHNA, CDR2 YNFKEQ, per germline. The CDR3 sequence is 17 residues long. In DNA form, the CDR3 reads TGTGCCAGCAGCCAAGATGGGCTGGGGTCGGCCAAAAACATTCAGTACTTC. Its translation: CASSQDGLGSAKNIQYF.

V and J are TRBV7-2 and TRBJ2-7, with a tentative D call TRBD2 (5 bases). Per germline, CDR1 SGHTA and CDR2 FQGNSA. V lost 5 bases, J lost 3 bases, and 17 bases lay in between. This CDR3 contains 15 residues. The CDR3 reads CASSTVDGEVYEQYF. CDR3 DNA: TGTGCCAGCAGCACCGTGGACGGGGAAGTCTACGAGCAGTACTTC.

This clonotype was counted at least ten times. The CDR3: CSAREGTGRRPAQYF. The CDR3 region has the DNA TGCAGTGCTAGAGAAGGGACGGGACGACGCCCGGCGCAGTATTTT. The gene calls are TRBV20-1 and TRBJ2-3; TRBD1 or TRBD2 may be the D gene (5 bases each). CDR1 and CDR2 (germline): DFQATT, SNEGSKA (reference sequence). The CDR3 is made up of 15 amino acids. Trimming left V 0 bases short and J 10 bases short, with 20 bases between.

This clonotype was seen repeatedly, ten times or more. The chain's CDR3 is CASSAGGLADTQYF. The CDR3 DNA reads as TGTGCCAGCAGCGCGGGGGGGCTGGCAGATACGCAGTATTTT. J is TRBJ2-3 and V is TRBV7-8, with 9 positions matching TRBD2. With 5 bases clipped from V and 4 bases from J, the junction kept 4 bases outside the gene matches. This CDR3 has 14 residues. Germline V gene lookup returns CDR1 SGHVS and CDR2 FQNEAQ.

DNA for the CDR3: TGCGCCAGCAGCTTGGTTGCGAACACCGGGGAGCTGTTTTTT. Its protein is CASSLVANTGELFF. The J gene is TRBJ2-2, the V gene TRBV5-1; the D is unclear. The V end was cut by 0 bases, the J end by 0 bases, with 3 bases between. This CDR3 has 14 residues. The germline CDR1 and CDR2 sequences are SGHRS and YFSETQ.

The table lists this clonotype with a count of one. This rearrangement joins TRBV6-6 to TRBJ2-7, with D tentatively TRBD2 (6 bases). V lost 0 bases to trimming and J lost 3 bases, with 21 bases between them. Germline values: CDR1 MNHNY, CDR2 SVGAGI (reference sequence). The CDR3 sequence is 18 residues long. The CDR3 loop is CASSYSKLRGNYLYEQYF. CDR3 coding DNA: TGTGCCAGCAGTTACTCGAAGCTTCGGGGGAATTATCTCTACGAGCAGTACTTC.

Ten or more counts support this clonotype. CDR3 region: CSARAPAGGGYNEQFF. As DNA, the CDR3 is TGCAGTGCTAGAGCTCCCGCGGGGGGAGGGTATAATGAGCAGTTCTTC. This chain connects TRBV20-1 to TRBJ2-1; 8 bases align to TRBD2. The germline gives CDR1 DFQATT, CDR2 SNEGSKA (reference sequence). This CDR3 has 16 residues. With 1 base clipped from V and 7 bases from J, the junction kept 12 bases outside the gene matches.

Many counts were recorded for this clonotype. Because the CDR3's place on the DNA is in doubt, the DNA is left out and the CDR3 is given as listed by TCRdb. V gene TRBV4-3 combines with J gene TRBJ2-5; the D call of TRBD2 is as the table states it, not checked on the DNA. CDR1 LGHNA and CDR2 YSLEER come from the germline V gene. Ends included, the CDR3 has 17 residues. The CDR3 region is CASSQVYFGGVGETQYF.

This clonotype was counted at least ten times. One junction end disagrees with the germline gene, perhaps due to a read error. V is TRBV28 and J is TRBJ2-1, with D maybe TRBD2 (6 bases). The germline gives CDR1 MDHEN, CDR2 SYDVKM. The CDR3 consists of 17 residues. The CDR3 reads CASSRDRDWGFYAEQFF. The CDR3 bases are TGTGCTAGCAGTAGAGATCGGGACTGGGGGTTCTATGCTGAGCAGTTCTTC.

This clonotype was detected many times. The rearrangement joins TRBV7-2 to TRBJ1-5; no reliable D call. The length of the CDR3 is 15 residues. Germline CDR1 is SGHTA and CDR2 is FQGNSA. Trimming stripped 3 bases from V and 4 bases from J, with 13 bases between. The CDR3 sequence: CASSLQDARNQPQHF. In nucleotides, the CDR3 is TGTGCCAGCAGCTTGCAGGATGCCCGAAATCAGCCCCAGCATTTT.

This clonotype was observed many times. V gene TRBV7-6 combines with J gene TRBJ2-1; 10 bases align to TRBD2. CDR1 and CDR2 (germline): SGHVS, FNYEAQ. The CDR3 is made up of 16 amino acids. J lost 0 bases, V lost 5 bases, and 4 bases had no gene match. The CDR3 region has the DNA TGTGCCAGCAGCCAACTAGCGGGACGCTCCTACAATGAGCAGTTCTTC. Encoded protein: CASSQLAGRSYNEQFF.

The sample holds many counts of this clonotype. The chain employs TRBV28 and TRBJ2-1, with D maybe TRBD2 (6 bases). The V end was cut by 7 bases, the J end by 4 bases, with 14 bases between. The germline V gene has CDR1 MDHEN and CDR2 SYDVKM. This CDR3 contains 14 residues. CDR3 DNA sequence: TGTGCCAGCATCTCCCTAGCGATTTACAATGAGCAGTTCTTC. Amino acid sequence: CASISLAIYNEQFF.